This TCR beta chain was observed in a study of low-dose radiotherapy and immunotherapy resistance in tumors (dated by TCRdb to 2022 to 2024). Background for the entire study: Patients in Cohort 1 were given 0.5 Gy per fraction every 2 weeks, and the prescribed total PTV dose was 6.5 Gy. Intravenous cyclophosphamide at 200 mg/m2 was administered every two weeks, one day ahead of each radiation and immunotherapy administration. Patients in Cohort 2 were given 1 Gy per fraction every two weeks, for a total of 13 Gy across 26 weeks. Eight patients were included in the translational analysis: three from the first dose cohort and the first five from the second dose cohort. Patients were given nivolumab as a 240 mg flat dose every two weeks and ipilimumab at 1 mg/kg every six weeks, with both drugs delivered intravenously. Aspirin 300 mg was taken orally once daily by patients for four cycles, starting on cycle 1 day 1. The trial did not randomize participants into treatment groups.

The CDR3 sequence holds 17 residues, the cysteine and phenylalanine included. The sequence is cut down to CDR3 DNA, 51 bases in frame from base 1. As encoded in the germline V gene, CDR1 is SGHAT while CDR2 is FQNNGV. After removal of 5 bases from V and 3 bases from J, the junction retains 9 bases not matched to a gene. First-strand cDNA was synthesized using Superscript III and a set of TRAV- and TRBV-specific primers, so that both TCRalpha and TCRbeta chains were covered. TCRs were amplified with Phusion for approximately 19 PCR cycles using a constant-region primer together with the adapter attached to the V primers. Isolated mRNA was amplified with the MessageAmp II aRNA Amplification Kit, using a roughly 15-hour in vitro transcription at 37°C. mRNA for TCR sequencing was isolated with the Dynabeads mRNA DIRECT Purification Kit. Indexed Illumina adapters were added in a second roughly 25-cycle Phusion PCR, and the resulting products were purified with AMPure XP beads. In the original analysis: Custom Perl scripts were used to pool TCR sequences that encoded the same protein, to remove out-of-frame sequences, and to calculate the abundance of each clonotype. Any TCR sequence backed by just one read was left out of the analysis. Among the metrics used to describe the repertoires were Shannon entropy, Gini index, clonality, richness, and the frequency of TCRs shared between repertoires. TCRdb redid the processing of the public reads, applying fastp at Q25 and MiXCR, and retained in-frame beta chains. Rows with a matching CDR3 protein are joined into one entry that keeps the most common DNA and genes. In this record, the V and J calls reflect TCRdb's handling and not the investigators' own analysis. The sample table shows 6,000 to 6,500 distinct CDR3 sequences, and roughly 80% are seen once. The ten largest clones capture 5.5% to 7% of the sample.

Donors were enrolled in RACIN, a single-arm phase I dose-escalation trial in which nivolumab, ipilimumab, aspirin, low-dose cyclophosphamide and low-dose radiotherapy were combined. Eligible patients had advanced, TIL-negative solid tumors. Comment on this clonotype: There is no known antigen for this receptor. Base qualities are not at hand, and no much larger clone is one base apart.

The sequence links TRBV11-2 to TRBJ2-7; the central 14 bases match TRBD2. This receptor was taken from a human donor with advanced metastatic prostate, ovarian, gallbladder or colorectal cancer (not recorded which). This table probably holds off-target reads from a library built for another chain. The DNA is as follows: TGTGCCAGCAGCGGACTAGCGGGAGGAAAGAAGGACTACGAGCAGTACTTC. Its coded protein is CASSGLAGGKKDYEQYF.